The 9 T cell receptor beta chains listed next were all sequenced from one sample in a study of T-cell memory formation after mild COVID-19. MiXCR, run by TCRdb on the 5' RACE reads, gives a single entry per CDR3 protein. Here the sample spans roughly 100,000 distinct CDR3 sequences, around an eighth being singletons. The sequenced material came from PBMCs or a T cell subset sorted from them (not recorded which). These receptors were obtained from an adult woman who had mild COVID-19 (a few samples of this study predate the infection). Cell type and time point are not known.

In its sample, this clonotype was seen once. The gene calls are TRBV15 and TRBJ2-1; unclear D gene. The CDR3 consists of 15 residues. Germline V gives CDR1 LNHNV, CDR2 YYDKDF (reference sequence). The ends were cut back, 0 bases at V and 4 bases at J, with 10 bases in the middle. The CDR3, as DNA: TGTGCCACCAGCAGAGATGGGCCAATTTACAATGAGCAGTTCTTC. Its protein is CATSRDGPIYNEQFF.

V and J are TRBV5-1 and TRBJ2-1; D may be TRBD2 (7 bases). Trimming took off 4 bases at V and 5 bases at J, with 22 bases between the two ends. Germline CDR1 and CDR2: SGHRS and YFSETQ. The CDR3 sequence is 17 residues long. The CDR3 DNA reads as TGCGCCAGCAGCCCCGGGCACGGGGGGCTCCTGGACAATGAGCAGTTCTTC. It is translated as CASSPGHGGLLDNEQFF.

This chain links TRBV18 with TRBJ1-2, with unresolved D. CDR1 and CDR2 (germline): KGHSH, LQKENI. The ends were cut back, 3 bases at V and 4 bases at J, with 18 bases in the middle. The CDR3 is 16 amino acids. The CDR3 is CASSPEDVWGGYGYTF. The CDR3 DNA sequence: TGTGCCAGCTCACCTGAGGACGTCTGGGGAGGCTATGGCTACACCTTC.

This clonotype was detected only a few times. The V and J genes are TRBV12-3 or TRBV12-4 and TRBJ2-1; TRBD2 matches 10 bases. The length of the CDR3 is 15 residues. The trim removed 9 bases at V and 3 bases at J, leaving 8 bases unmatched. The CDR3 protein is CASVPGLALYNEQFF. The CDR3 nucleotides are TGTGCCAGTGTTCCGGGACTAGCGCTCTACAATGAGCAGTTCTTC.

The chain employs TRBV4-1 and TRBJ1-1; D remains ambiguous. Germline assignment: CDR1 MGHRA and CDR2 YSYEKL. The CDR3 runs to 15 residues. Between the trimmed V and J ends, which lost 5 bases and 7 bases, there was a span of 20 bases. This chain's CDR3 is CASSESGEGRGEAFF. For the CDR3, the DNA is TGCGCCAGCAGCGAATCCGGGGAGGGCCGAGGTGAAGCTTTCTTT.

CDR3 coding DNA: TGTGCCAGCAGCTCTGTACCGGCTAGCGCGTACTACGAGCAGTACTTC. Translating gives CASSSVPASAYYEQYF. The chain uses TRBV7-2 and TRBJ2-7, with D perhaps matching TRBD2 (6 bases). Germline V gene sequence: CDR1 SGHTA, CDR2 FQGNSA. This CDR3 is 16 amino acids long. Deletions cut 4 bases from V and 3 bases from J, with 19 bases between. Full variable domain (rest looked up from reference TRBV7-2 and TRBJ2-7): GAGVSQSPSNKVTEKGKDVELRCDPISGHTALYWYRQSLGQGLEFLIYFQGNSAPDKSGLPSDRFSAERTGGSVSTLTIQRTQQEDSAVYLCASSSVPASAYYEQYFGPGTRLTVT.

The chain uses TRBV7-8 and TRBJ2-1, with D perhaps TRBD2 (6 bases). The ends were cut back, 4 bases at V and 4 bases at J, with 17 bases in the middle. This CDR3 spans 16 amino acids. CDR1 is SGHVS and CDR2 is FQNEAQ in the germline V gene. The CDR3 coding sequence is TGTGCCAGCAGCTCCCGTGCGGGGTTTACATACAATGAGCAGTTCTTC. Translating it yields CASSSRAGFTYNEQFF.

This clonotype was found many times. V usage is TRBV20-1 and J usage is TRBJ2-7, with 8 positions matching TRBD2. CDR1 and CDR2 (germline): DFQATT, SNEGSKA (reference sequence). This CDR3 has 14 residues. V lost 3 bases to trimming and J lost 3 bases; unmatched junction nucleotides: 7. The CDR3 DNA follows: TGCAGTGCTAGGGAACTAGCGGAGGGCTACGAGCAGTACTTC. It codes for CSARELAEGYEQYF.

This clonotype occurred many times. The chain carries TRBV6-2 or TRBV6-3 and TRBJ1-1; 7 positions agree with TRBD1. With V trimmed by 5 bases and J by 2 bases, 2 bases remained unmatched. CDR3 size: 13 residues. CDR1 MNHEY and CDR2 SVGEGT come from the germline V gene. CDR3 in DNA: TGTGCCAGCAGTGGGACAGTCAACACTGAAGCTTTCTTT. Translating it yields CASSGTVNTEAFF.